Each of the 21 T cell receptor beta chains below was sequenced from the same sample in a study of shared clonotypes between healthy human individuals. Assay used: immunoSEQ multiplex PCR; TCRdb lists only in-frame clones, some missing. The table lists around 2.3 million clones, 90% to 97% of them singletons. The sample comprised naive CD4+ T cells sorted from blood. As to subset: CD45RA+ positively selected. The receptors shown here come from a man between 18 and 35 years old in good health.

The chain is built from TRBV4-3 and TRBJ2-1, with unresolved D. Germline V lookup: CDR1 LGHNA, CDR2 YSLEER. This CDR3 has 17 residues. V lost 0 bases, J lost 4 bases, and 16 bases lay in between. The CDR3 DNA reads as TGCGCCAGCAGCCAAGACCCTCTCCCCTTTAGTTACAATGAGCAGTTCTTC. Its translation is CASSQDPLPFSYNEQFF.

This clone was seen just once. The chain joins TRBV7-9 to TRBJ1-1; D gene unclear. The germline CDR1 and CDR2 sequences are SEHNR and FQNEAQ (reference sequence). The CDR3 totals 15 residues. V lost 5 bases and J lost 2, with 15 bases in between. This CDR3 reads CASSKSPPQNTEAFF. In DNA, the CDR3 is TGTGCCAGCAGCAAATCCCCCCCCCAAAACACTGAAGCTTTCTTT.

The chain has TRBV11-2 and TRBJ2-7, with D tentatively TRBD1 (5 bases). V was cut by 0 bases and J by 5 bases, with 17 bases left in between. From germline, CDR1 is SGHAT and CDR2 FQNNGV. The CDR3 sequence is 16 residues long. The CDR3 coding sequence is TGTGCCAGCAGCTTAGATTCAGGGTATCAGTCCCACGAGCAGTACTTC. Translation: CASSLDSGYQSHEQYF.

The J gene is TRBJ1-4, the V gene TRBV29-1; D is uncertain. V gave up 1 base and J gave up 8 bases, with 11 bases separating them. Germline-derived CDR1 and CDR2 are SQVTM and ANQGSEA. The CDR3 has 13 amino acids. CDR3 in DNA: TGCAGCGTTGAAGGGGTGCCAGGAGAAAAACTGTTTTTT. Protein: CSVEGVPGEKLFF.

This sequence joins TRBV28 and TRBJ1-4; 8 bases are shared with TRBD1. Germline V lookup: CDR1 MDHEN, CDR2 SYDVKM. The CDR3 is 13 amino acids. J gave up 7 bases and V 6 bases, and 4 bases lay outside the gene matches. The CDR3 DNA reads TGTGCCAGCAGCAGGACAGGGACTGAAAAACTGTTTTTT. Translated, it gives CASSRTGTEKLFF.

The V call is TRBV10-3, the J call TRBJ1-2; 7 bases line up with TRBD1. The V segment lost 2 bases and the J segment 4 bases; nucleotides outside the gene matches: 7. This CDR3 contains 15 residues. Germline CDR1 and CDR2: ENHRY and SYGVKD. DNA for the CDR3: TGTGCCATCAGTGAGAGAGGAGGGGGCGTCTATGGCTACACCTTC. Translation gives CAISERGGGVYGYTF.

V usage is TRBV5-1 and J usage is TRBJ2-1; no reliable D call. From germline, CDR1 is SGHRS and CDR2 YFSETQ. This CDR3 region has 11 residues. V shed 2 bases and J shed 9 bases, with 6 bases lying between them. The CDR3 here is CASSFDGEQFF. The CDR3 DNA is TGCGCCAGCAGCTTTGATGGTGAGCAGTTCTTC.

This clone has just one count. The rearrangement uses TRBV30 and TRBJ2-7, with 9 bases that match TRBD2. Germline V gene data show CDR1 as GTSNPN and CDR2 as SVGIG (reference sequence). V lost 3 bases to trimming and J lost 1 base; unmatched junction nucleotides: 7. CDR3 length: 15 residues. The CDR3, as DNA: TGTGCCTGGAGGCTAGCGGGAACCACTTCCTACGAGCAGTACTTC. It codes for CAWRLAGTTSYEQYF.

This chain joins TRBV28 and TRBJ1-4; possibly TRBD1 for D (6 bases). The CDR3 sequence is 16 residues long. The germline V gene encodes CDR1 MDHEN and CDR2 SYDVKM. V lost 7 bases to trimming and J lost 7 bases, with 22 bases between them. The CDR3 spells CASTFLPGQGPEKLFF. The CDR3 DNA reads as TGTGCCAGCACCTTCCTTCCGGGACAAGGTCCTGAAAAACTGTTTTTT.

The gene calls are TRBV7-6 and TRBJ2-5; TRBD2 is a possible D gene (7 bases). The CDR3 loop spans 14 amino acids. The germline gives CDR1 SGHVS, CDR2 FNYEAQ. Trimming shortened V by 4 bases and J by 7 bases, and 16 bases separated the two germline ends. The CDR3: CASSSEGGPVTQYF. The CDR3 DNA reads as TGTGCCAGCAGCTCCGAGGGGGGGCCCGTGACCCAGTACTTC.

The chain combines TRBV25-1 with TRBJ2-5; D tentatively fits TRBD1 or TRBD2 (5 bases each). V dropped 3 bases and J dropped 4 bases, with 18 bases sitting between them. Germline lookup yields CDR1 MGHDK and CDR2 SYGVNS. CDR3 size: 16 residues. The CDR3 DNA sequence: TGTGCCAGCAGTGATGACCGCAGGGCCCGGGGAGAGACCCAGTACTTC. Residues: CASSDDRRARGETQYF. The full variable domain, its missing parts supplied by reference TRBV25-1 and TRBJ2-5, is EADIYQTPRYLVIGTGKKITLECSQTMGHDKMYWYQQDPGMELHLIHYSYGVNSTEKGDLSSESTVSRIRTEHFPLTLESARPSHTSQYLCASSDDRRARGETQYFGPGTRLLVL.

The J gene is TRBJ1-5, the V gene TRBV7-8, with D possibly being TRBD1 (6 bases). Deletions cut 5 bases from V and 7 bases from J, with 15 bases between. Germline V gives CDR1 SGHVS, CDR2 FQNEAQ. The CDR3 is made up of 14 amino acids. CDR3 DNA sequence: TGTGCCAGCAGCGGGAGGGGGGCTTACCAGCCCCAGCATTTT. Its translation is CASSGRGAYQPQHF.

The chain links TRBV7-6 to TRBJ1-3; 7 nucleotides match TRBD1. The CDR3 totals 17 residues. Germline loops: CDR1 SGHVS, CDR2 FNYEAQ. Trimming took 2 bases from V and 2 from J; bases not matched to a gene: 9. The CDR3 bases are TGTGCCAGCAGCTTAAGAGGGCACGGACAGGCTGGAAACACCATATATTTT. It encodes CASSLRGHGQAGNTIYF.

V gene TRBV19 combines with J gene TRBJ2-7, with D possibly called TRBD1 or TRBD2 (5 bases each). Trimming left V 3 bases short and J 0 bases short, with 15 bases between. CDR3 length equals 16 residues. Germline-derived CDR1 and CDR2 are LNHDA and SQIVND (reference sequence). The CDR3 protein is CASSISGATTSYEQYF. CDR3 bases: TGTGCCAGTAGTATTTCCGGGGCCACGACCTCCTACGAGCAGTACTTC.

This chain joins TRBV5-4 and TRBJ2-3; D tentatively reads TRBD1 or TRBD2 (5 bases each). Germline lookup yields CDR1 SGHNT and CDR2 YYREEE (reference sequence). The CDR3 consists of 15 residues. V gave up 5 bases and J gave up 0 bases, with 13 bases separating them. The CDR3 loop is CASRPGPTSTDTQYF. The CDR3 DNA reads TGTGCCAGCAGACCGGGACCAACAAGCACAGATACGCAGTATTTT.

In this sample, this clone turned up once. This sample includes further DNA sequences coding for the same CDR3. This rearrangement joins TRBV5-1 to TRBJ2-5; D is ambiguous. This CDR3 contains 12 residues. V shed 2 bases and J shed 5 bases, with 7 bases lying between them. The germline CDR1 and CDR2 sequences are SGHRS and YFSETQ. The CDR3 region has the DNA TGCGCCAGCAGCTTACCCGCCGAGACCCAGTACTTC. Its translation is CASSLPAETQYF.

This CDR3 reads CASSSVQGIYEQYF. The CDR3 DNA sequence: TGCGCCAGCAGCTCCGTCCAGGGCATCTACGAGCAGTACTTC. This sequence joins TRBV5-1 and TRBJ2-7; possibly TRBD1 for D (5 bases). Germline CDR1 reads SGHRS; CDR2 reads YFSETQ. Trimming removed 3 bases at V and 3 bases at J, with 13 bases between. This CDR3 spans 14 amino acids.

The rearrangement uses TRBV30 and TRBJ2-1; TRBD2 matches at 8 bases. V lost 3 bases to trimming and J lost 1 base; unmatched junction nucleotides: 2. This CDR3 region has 14 residues. Germline CDR1 is GTSNPN and CDR2 is SVGIG (reference sequence). The DNA of the CDR3 is TGTGCCTGGAGGAAGCGGGGGTCCTACAATGAGCAGTTCTTC. Translated: CAWRKRGSYNEQFF.

A note on this clone: This CDR3 is also generated by other DNA sequences in the sample. V usage is TRBV18 and J usage is TRBJ1-1; a weak D match, TRBD1 (5 bases). The germline V gene has CDR1 KGHSH and CDR2 LQKENI. V was clipped by 0 bases and J by 1 base, with 9 bases between them. This CDR3 is 15 amino acids long. CDR3 residues: CASSPPGLRNTEAFF. The CDR3 DNA reads as TGTGCCAGCTCACCACCGGGACTCCGGAACACTGAAGCTTTCTTT.

As to this clone: Additional DNA sequences in this sample encode the identical CDR3. CDR3 sequence reads: CASSSGLLNTGELFF. The CDR3 DNA follows: TGTGCCAGCAGCTCGGGACTTTTGAACACCGGGGAGCTGTTTTTT. The chain couples TRBV5-6 to TRBJ2-2, with D possibly matching TRBD2 (6 bases). Germline V gives CDR1 SGHDT, CDR2 YYEEEE. V gave up 3 bases and J gave up 1 base, with 10 bases separating them. The CDR3 is 15 amino acids.

This chain links TRBV7-9 with TRBJ2-7; D remains ambiguous. The length of the CDR3 is 12 residues. Germline-derived CDR1 and CDR2 are SEHNR and FQNEAQ (reference sequence). Trimming took off 0 bases at V and 7 bases at J, with 7 bases between the two ends. The CDR3 spells CASSLAAGEQYF. For the CDR3, the DNA is TGTGCCAGCAGCTTAGCAGCTGGGGAGCAGTACTTC. The full variable domain, with the rest looked up from reference TRBV7-9 and TRBJ2-7, is DTGVSQNPRHKITKRGQNVTFRCDPISEHNRLYWYRQTLGQGPEFLTYFQNEAQLEKSRLLSDRFSAERPKGSFSTLEIQRTEQGDSAMYLCASSLAAGEQYFGPGTRLTVT.